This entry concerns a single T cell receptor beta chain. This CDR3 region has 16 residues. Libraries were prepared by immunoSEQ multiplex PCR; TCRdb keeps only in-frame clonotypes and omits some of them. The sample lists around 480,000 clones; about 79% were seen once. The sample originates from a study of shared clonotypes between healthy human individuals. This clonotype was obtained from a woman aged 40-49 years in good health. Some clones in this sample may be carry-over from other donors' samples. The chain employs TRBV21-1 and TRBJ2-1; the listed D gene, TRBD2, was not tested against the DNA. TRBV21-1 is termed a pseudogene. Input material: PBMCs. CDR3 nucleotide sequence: TGTGCCAGCAGCAAATTTGGGAGATTGACCTACAATGAGCAGTTCTTC. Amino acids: CASSKFGRLTYNEQFF.